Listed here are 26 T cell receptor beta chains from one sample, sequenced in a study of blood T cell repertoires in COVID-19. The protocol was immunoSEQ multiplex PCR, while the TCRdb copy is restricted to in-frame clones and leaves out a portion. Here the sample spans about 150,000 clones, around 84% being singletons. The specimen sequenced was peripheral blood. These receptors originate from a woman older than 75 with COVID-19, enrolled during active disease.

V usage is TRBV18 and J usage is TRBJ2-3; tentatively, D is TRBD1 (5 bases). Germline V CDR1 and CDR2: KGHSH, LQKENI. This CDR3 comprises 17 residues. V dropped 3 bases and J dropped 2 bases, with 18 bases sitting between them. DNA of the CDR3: TGTGCCAGCTCACCGCGGCGTCCGCAGGGCCTCACAGATACGCAGTATTTT. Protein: CASSPRRPQGLTDTQYF.

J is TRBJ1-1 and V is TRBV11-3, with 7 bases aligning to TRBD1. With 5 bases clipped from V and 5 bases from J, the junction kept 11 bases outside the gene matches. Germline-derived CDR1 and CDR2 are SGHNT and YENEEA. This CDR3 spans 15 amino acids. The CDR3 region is CASSLRPGGRTEAFF. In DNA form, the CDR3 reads TGTGCCAGCAGCCTACGTCCAGGGGGTCGTACTGAAGCTTTCTTT.

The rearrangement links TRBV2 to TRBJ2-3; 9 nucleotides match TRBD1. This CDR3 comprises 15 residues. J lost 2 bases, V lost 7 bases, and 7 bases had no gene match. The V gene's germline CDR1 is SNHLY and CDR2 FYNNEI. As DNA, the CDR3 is TGTGCCAGCACTGCCGGGACAGGGTACACAGATACGCAGTATTTT. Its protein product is CASTAGTGYTDTQYF.

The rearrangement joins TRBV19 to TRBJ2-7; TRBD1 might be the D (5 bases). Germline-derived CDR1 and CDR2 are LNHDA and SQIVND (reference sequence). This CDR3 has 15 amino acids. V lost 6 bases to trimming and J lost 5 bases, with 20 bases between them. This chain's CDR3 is CASRPVGATGDEQYF. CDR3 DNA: TGTGCCAGTAGACCAGTAGGGGCGACTGGCGACGAGCAGTACTTC.

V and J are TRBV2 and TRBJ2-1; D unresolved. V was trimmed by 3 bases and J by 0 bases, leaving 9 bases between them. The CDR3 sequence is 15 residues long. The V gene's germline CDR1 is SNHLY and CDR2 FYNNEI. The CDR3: CASSDRLSSYNEQFF. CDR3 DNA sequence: TGTGCCAGCAGTGACAGGCTGAGCTCCTACAATGAGCAGTTCTTC.

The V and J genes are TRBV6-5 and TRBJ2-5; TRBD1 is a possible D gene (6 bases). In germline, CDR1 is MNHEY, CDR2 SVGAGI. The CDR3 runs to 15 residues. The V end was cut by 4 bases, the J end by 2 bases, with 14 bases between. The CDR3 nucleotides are TGTGCCAGCAGTTCATACCGGACAGCGCAAGAGACCCAGTACTTC. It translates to CASSSYRTAQETQYF.

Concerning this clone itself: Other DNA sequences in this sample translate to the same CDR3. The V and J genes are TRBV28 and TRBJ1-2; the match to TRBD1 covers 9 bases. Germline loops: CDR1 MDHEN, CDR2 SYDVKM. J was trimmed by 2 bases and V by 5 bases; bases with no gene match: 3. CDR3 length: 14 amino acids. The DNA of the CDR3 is TGTGCCAGCAGTAGCACAGGGGGCAACTATGGCTACACCTTC. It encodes CASSSTGGNYGYTF.

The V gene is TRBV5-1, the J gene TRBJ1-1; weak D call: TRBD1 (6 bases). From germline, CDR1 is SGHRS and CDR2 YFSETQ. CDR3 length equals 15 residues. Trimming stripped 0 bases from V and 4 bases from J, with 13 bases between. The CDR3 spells CASSLDRVGGTEAFF. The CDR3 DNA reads TGCGCCAGCAGCTTGGACAGGGTAGGCGGCACTGAAGCTTTCTTT.

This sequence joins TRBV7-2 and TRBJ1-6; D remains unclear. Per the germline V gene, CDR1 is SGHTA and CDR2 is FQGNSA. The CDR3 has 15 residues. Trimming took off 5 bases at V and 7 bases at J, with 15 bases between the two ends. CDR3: CASSPIAGSNSPLHF. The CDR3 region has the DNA TGTGCCAGCAGCCCAATTGCAGGTTCAAATTCACCCCTCCACTTT.

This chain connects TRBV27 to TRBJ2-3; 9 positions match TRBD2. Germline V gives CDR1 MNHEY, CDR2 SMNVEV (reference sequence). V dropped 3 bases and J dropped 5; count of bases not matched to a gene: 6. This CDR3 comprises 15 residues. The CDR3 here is CASSFGGRAGDTQYF. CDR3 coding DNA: TGTGCCAGCAGTTTCGGCGGGAGGGCAGGAGATACGCAGTATTTT.

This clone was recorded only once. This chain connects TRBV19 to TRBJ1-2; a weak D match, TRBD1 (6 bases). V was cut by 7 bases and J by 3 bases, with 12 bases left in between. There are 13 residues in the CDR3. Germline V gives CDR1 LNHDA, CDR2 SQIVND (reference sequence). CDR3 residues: CASTNGQYYGYTF. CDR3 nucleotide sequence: TGTGCCAGTACCAATGGACAGTACTATGGCTACACCTTC.

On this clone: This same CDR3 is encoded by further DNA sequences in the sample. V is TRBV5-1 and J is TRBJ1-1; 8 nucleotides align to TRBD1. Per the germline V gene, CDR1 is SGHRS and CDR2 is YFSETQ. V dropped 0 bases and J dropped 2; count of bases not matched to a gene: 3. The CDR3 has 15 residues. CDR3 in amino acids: CASSLGAGGNTEAFF. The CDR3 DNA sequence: TGCGCCAGCAGCTTGGGGGCAGGGGGCAACACTGAAGCTTTCTTT.

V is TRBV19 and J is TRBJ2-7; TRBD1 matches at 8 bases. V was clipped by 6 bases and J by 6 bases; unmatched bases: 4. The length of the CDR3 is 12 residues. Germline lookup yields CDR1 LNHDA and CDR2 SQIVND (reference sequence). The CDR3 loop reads CASSRGQGEQYF. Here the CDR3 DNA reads TGTGCCAGTAGCCGTGGACAGGGCGAGCAGTACTTC.

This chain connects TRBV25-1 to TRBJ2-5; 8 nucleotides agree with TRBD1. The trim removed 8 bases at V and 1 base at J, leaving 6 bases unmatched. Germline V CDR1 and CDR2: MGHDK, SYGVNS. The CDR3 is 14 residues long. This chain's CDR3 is CASGTGQFQETQYF. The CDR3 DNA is TGTGCCAGCGGGACAGGACAGTTCCAAGAGACCCAGTACTTC.

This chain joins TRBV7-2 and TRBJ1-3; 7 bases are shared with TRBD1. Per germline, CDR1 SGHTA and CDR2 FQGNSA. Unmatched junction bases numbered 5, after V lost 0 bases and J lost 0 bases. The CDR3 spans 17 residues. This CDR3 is CASSLARTGSSGNTIYF. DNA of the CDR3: TGTGCCAGCAGCTTAGCGCGGACAGGTAGCTCTGGAAACACCATATATTTT.

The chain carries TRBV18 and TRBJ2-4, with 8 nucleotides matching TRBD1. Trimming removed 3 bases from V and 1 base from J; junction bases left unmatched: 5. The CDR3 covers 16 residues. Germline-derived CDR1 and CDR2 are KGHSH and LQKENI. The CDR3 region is CASSPGQGVAKNIQYF. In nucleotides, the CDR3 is TGTGCCAGCTCACCCGGACAGGGAGTGGCCAAAAACATTCAGTACTTC.

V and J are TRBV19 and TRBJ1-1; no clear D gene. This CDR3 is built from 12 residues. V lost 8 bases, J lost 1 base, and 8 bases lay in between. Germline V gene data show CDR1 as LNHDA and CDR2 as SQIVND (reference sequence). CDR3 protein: CASGQRNTEAFF. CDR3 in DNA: TGTGCCAGTGGGCAGAGGAACACTGAAGCTTTCTTT.

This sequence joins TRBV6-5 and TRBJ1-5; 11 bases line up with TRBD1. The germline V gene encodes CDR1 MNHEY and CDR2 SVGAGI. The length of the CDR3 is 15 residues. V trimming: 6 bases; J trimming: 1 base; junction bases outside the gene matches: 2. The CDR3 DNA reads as TGTGCCAGCAGGGGACAGGGGGTGAGCAATCAGCCCCAGCATTTT. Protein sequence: CASRGQGVSNQPQHF.

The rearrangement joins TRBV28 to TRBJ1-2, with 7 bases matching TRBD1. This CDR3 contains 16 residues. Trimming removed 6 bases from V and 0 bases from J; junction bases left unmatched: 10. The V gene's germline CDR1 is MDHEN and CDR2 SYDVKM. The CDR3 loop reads CASSQLRQGANYGYTF. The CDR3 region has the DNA TGTGCCAGCAGCCAACTACGACAGGGAGCTAACTATGGCTACACCTTC.

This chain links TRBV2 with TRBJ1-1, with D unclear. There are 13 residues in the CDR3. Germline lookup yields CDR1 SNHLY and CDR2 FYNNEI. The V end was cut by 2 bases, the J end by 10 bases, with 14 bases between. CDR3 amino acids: CASSESDLRVAFF. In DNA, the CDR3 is TGTGCCAGCAGTGAAAGTGACTTACGGGTAGCTTTCTTT.

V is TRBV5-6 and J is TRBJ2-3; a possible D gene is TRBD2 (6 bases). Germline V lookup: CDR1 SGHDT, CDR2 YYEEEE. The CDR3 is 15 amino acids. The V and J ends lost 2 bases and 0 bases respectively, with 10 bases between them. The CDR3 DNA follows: TGTGCCAGCAGCTTCGGAGGGGCTAGCACAGATACGCAGTATTTT. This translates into CASSFGGASTDTQYF.

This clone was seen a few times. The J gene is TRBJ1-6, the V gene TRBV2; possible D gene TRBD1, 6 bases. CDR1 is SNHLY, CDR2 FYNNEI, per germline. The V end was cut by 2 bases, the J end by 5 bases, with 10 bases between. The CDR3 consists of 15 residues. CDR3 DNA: TGTGCCAGCAGTGAACGGAGGACAGATAATTCACCCCTCCACTTT. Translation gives CASSERRTDNSPLHF.

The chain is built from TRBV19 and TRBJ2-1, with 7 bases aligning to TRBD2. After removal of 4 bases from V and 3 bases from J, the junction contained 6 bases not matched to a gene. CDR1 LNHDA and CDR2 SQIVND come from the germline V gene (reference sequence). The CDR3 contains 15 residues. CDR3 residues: CASSRKAGLYNEQFF. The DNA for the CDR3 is TGTGCCAGTAGTAGGAAAGCGGGACTCTACAATGAGCAGTTCTTC.

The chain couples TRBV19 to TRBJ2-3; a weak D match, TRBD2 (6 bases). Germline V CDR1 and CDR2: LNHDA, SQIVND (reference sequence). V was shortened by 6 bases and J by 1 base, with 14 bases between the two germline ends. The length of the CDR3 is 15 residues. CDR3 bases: TGTGCCAGTAGCCCCGGCGGGGCCGGCACAGATACGCAGTATTTT. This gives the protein CASSPGGAGTDTQYF.

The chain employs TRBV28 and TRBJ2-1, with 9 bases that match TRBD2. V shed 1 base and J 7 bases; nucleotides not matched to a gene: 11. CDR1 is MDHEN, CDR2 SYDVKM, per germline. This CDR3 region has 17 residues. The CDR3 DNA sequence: TGTGCCAGCAGTTTATATCTTGCGGGAGGGCCGAGGAATGAGCAGTTCTTC. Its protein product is CASSLYLAGGPRNEQFF. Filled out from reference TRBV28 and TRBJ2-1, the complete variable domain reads DVKVTQSSRYLVKRTGEKVFLECVQDMDHENMFWYRQDPGLGLRLIYFSYDVKMKEKGDIPEGYSVSREKKERFSLILESASTNQTSMYLCASSLYLAGGPRNEQFFGPGTRLTVL.

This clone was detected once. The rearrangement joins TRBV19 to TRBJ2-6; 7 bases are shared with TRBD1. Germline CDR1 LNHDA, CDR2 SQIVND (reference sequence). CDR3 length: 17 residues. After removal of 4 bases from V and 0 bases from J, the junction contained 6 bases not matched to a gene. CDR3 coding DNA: TGTGCCAGTAGTACGAGACAGGGTATCTCTGGGGCCAACGTCCTGACTTTC. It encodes CASSTRQGISGANVLTF.